These 30 T cell receptor beta chains were all obtained from the same sample, sequenced in a study of CD8 T cells in Susac syndrome. An input of about 0.45 to 1 ug of RNA was subjected to reverse transcription using random hexamers. TCRdb processed the immunoSEQ multiplex PCR reads anew with MiXCR; each CDR3 protein has one entry. This sample has roughly 160,000 distinct CDR3 sequences; roughly 95% occur once, and the top ten carry around 0.12%. Sequencing was performed on CD4+ T cells from PBMCs. The receptors originated from a human donor with Susac syndrome.

V and J are TRBV29-1 and TRBJ2-7; D possibly corresponds to TRBD2 (6 bases). V gave up 5 bases and J gave up 3 bases, with 8 bases separating them. Per the germline V gene, CDR1 is SQVTM and CDR2 is ANQGSEA. The CDR3 runs to 11 residues. The CDR3 spells CSVRGIYEQYF. CDR3 sequence (DNA): TGCAGCGTTCGGGGGATCTACGAGCAGTACTTC.

As DNA, the CDR3 is TGTGCCAGCAGGCCACCCGGGGGGAGCTACGAGCAGTACTTC. Its protein is CASRPPGGSYEQYF. This chain links TRBV28 with TRBJ2-7; 7 nucleotides match TRBD2. Germline trimming cut 6 bases from V and 3 bases from J; bases unmatched to any gene: 8. There are 14 residues in the CDR3. Per the germline V gene, CDR1 is MDHEN and CDR2 is SYDVKM.

V and J are TRBV29-1 and TRBJ1-6; D unresolved. This CDR3 is built from 15 residues. V lost 6 bases and J 7 bases, leaving 19 bases between the germline ends. Germline CDR1 SQVTM, CDR2 ANQGSEA. CDR3 sequence: CSVRAGEGNNSPLHF. The DNA for the CDR3 is TGCAGCGTGCGCGCGGGAGAAGGGAACAATTCACCCCTCCACTTT.

The chain is built from TRBV7-2 and TRBJ2-7; D is perhaps TRBD2 (6 bases). CDR3 size: 13 residues. Trimming pared 1 base from V and 4 bases from J, leaving 8 bases between. Germline V gives CDR1 SGHTA, CDR2 FQGNSA. CDR3 coding DNA: TGTGCCAGCAGCTTAGGACGGGGGTACGAGCAGTACGTC. Its protein product is CASSLGRGYEQYV.

The rearrangement joins TRBV20-1 to TRBJ2-3; no clear D. Germline CDR1 and CDR2: DFQATT and SNEGSKA (reference sequence). The CDR3 totals 12 residues. The DNA of the CDR3 is TGCAGCCTTCCCCCTTACACAGATACGCAGTATTTT. Translation gives CSLPPYTDTQYF.

The chain is built from TRBV29-1 and TRBJ2-3; 7 nucleotides agree with TRBD2. CDR3 length: 15 amino acids. The germline V gene encodes CDR1 SQVTM and CDR2 ANQGSEA. Trimming at V came to 4 bases and at J to 0 bases, leaving 7 bases not matched to a gene. The CDR3 bases are TGCAGCGTTGGGGGGGGAGGGGCGAGCACAGATACGCAGTATTTT. It translates to CSVGGGGASTDTQYF.

On this clonotype itself: An end of the junction differs from the germline gene, which may be a read error. The gene calls are TRBV20-1 and TRBJ1-2, with 10 positions matching TRBD1. Germline V gene data show CDR1 as DFQATT and CDR2 as SNEGSKA (reference sequence). This CDR3 comprises 15 residues. As DNA, the CDR3 is TGCAGTGCTAGTTCCGGGACAGGGGCTAAATATGGCTACACCTTC. This translates into CSASSGTGAKYGYTF.

The V call is TRBV7-2, the J call TRBJ2-5; a weak D match, TRBD1 (7 bases). The germline V and J ends were trimmed by 1 base and 2 bases, with 17 bases remaining between them. The CDR3 is made up of 17 amino acids. Germline values: CDR1 SGHTA, CDR2 FQGNSA. The CDR3 here is CASSLVGGGAVQETQYF. DNA for the CDR3: TGTGCCAGCAGCTTAGTAGGAGGGGGCGCGGTGCAAGAGACCCAGTACTTC.

The CDR3 protein is CASSRGGGDTEAFF. In DNA, the CDR3 is TGTGCCAGCAGCCGCGGGGGTGGGGACACTGAAGCTTTCTTT. This chain links TRBV4-2 with TRBJ1-1, with a possible D match to TRBD1 (5 bases). The CDR3 consists of 14 residues. Germline V lookup: CDR1 LGHNA, CDR2 YNFKEQ. V lost 4 bases and J 3 bases, leaving 12 bases between the germline ends.

This chain connects TRBV30 to TRBJ2-1; 13 bases map to TRBD2. Germline-derived CDR1 and CDR2 are GTSNPN and SVGIG (reference sequence). Losses at the gene ends were 3 bases for V and 6 bases for J; bases not matched to a gene: 14. The length of the CDR3 is 18 residues. The DNA for the CDR3 is TGTGCCTGGAGCCAACTAGCGGGAGGGCCGGTGTATATCAATGAGCAGTTCTTC. Its translation: CAWSQLAGGPVYINEQFF.

The V call is TRBV7-2, the J call TRBJ2-5; tentatively, D is TRBD1 (6 bases). The CDR3 loop spans 13 amino acids. V was trimmed by 5 bases and J by 9 bases, leaving 16 bases between them. Germline-derived CDR1 and CDR2 are SGHTA and FQGNSA. This CDR3 reads CASSPRQERAQYF. The CDR3 coding sequence is TGTGCCAGCAGCCCTCGACAGGAGAGGGCCCAGTACTTC. The full variable domain, completed using reference TRBV7-2 and TRBJ2-5, is GAGVSQSPSNKVTEKGKDVELRCDPISGHTALYWYRQSLGQGLEFLIYFQGNSAPDKSGLPSDRFSAERTGGSVSTLTIQRTQQEDSAVYLCASSPRQERAQYFGPGTRLLVL.

The gene calls are TRBV20-1 and TRBJ1-2; no firm D call. The CDR3 is 12 residues long. The ends were cut back, 6 bases at V and 1 base at J, with 9 bases in the middle. Germline V CDR1 and CDR2: DFQATT, SNEGSKA (reference sequence). CDR3 loop: CSAYKGNYGYTF. CDR3 coding DNA: TGCAGTGCCTACAAGGGTAACTATGGCTACACCTTC.

About this clonotype: One end of the junction does not line up with germline, which may come from a read error. In nucleotides, the CDR3 is TGTGCCATCAGTGAAAAACAGCAAGAGACCCAGTACTTC. This codes for CAISEKQQETQYF. The V gene is TRBV6-5, the J gene TRBJ2-5, with D uncertain. The CDR3 length is 13 residues. Germline-derived CDR1 and CDR2 are MNHEY and SVGAGI.

The genes are TRBV7-9 and TRBJ2-1; D gene unclear. This CDR3 contains 16 residues. Germline loops: CDR1 SEHNR, CDR2 FQNEAQ (reference sequence). Trimming stripped 1 base from V and 0 bases from J, with 10 bases between. CDR3 region: CASSLVAQSSYNEQFF. In DNA form, the CDR3 reads TGTGCCAGCAGCTTAGTTGCCCAAAGCTCCTACAATGAGCAGTTCTTC.

Remarks on this clonotype: Sequence at one end of the junction differs from germline and may be a read error. V and J are TRBV12-3 or TRBV12-4 and TRBJ1-1, with D hard to call. This CDR3 region has 12 residues. The DNA of the CDR3 is TGTGCCAGCAGTGCGGCCTCCACTGGAGCTTTCTTT. This sequence encodes CASSAASTGAFF.

The V and J genes are TRBV7-2 and TRBJ2-1; no clear D. The CDR3 loop spans 12 amino acids. Trimming took 1 base from V and 10 from J, leaving 8 bases between them. CDR1 is SGHTA, CDR2 FQGNSA, per germline. This CDR3 reads CASSLDVQEQFF. The CDR3 DNA reads as TGTGCCAGCAGCTTAGATGTCCAGGAGCAGTTCTTC.

V and J are TRBV30 and TRBJ1-2; D unresolved. Germline-derived CDR1 and CDR2 are GTSNPN and SVGIG (reference sequence). The CDR3 covers 13 residues. Trimming took off 8 bases at V and 5 bases at J, with 18 bases between the two ends. This CDR3 reads CASDRVSEYGYTF. CDR3 DNA: TGTGCCAGCGATCGTGTATCTGAATATGGCTACACCTTC.

In DNA form, the CDR3 reads TGTGCCAGCAGCCCCAGACTAGAGGGGACCCAGTACTTC. Protein product: CASSPRLEGTQYF. The genes are TRBV7-6 and TRBJ2-5, with D possibly TRBD2 on 6 matching bases. The CDR3 covers 13 residues. Germline CDR1 is SGHVS and CDR2 is FNYEAQ. Trimming shortened V by 5 bases and J by 7 bases, and 14 bases separated the two germline ends.

This chain links TRBV12-3 or TRBV12-4 with TRBJ1-1; no reliable D call. This CDR3 is 13 amino acids long. V shed 2 bases and J shed 7 bases, with 11 bases lying between them. The CDR3 protein is CASSLRVVCEAFF. The CDR3 nucleotides read TGTGCCAGCAGTTTACGGGTCGTCTGTGAAGCTTTCTTT.

The chain couples TRBV5-4 to TRBJ2-5, with a weak D call TRBD2 (6 bases). The CDR3 contains 15 residues. The V and J ends lost 4 bases and 3 bases respectively, with 16 bases between them. In germline, CDR1 is SGHNT, CDR2 YYREEE (reference sequence). The CDR3 nucleotides are TGTGCCAGCAGCACGCGGGGTTTTTCGGAAGAGACCCAGTACTTC. Its translation: CASSTRGFSEETQYF.

In its sample, this clonotype was seen once. The gene calls are TRBV9 and TRBJ1-4; D unclear. Trimming removed 4 bases at V and 0 bases at J, with 10 bases between. Per germline, CDR1 SGDLS and CDR2 YYNGEE. This CDR3 region has 15 residues. CDR3 residues: CASSPRIATNEKLFF. The CDR3 nucleotides read TGTGCCAGCAGCCCTCGAATCGCAACTAATGAAAAACTGTTTTTT. The full variable domain, completed using reference TRBV9 and TRBJ1-4, is DSGVTQTPKHLITATGQRVTLRCSPRSGDLSVYWYQQSLDQGLQFLIQYYNGEERAKGNILERFSAQQFPDLHSELNLSSLELGDSALYFCASSPRIATNEKLFFGSGTQLSVL.

V usage is TRBV30 and J usage is TRBJ2-7, with 7 bases aligning to TRBD2. The germline V gene encodes CDR1 GTSNPN and CDR2 SVGIG (reference sequence). V was pared by 3 bases and J by 2 bases, with 4 bases of the junction left unmatched. The CDR3 is 13 amino acids. The CDR3 reads CAWRVGGAYEQYF. In DNA, the CDR3 is TGTGCCTGGAGAGTGGGGGGGGCCTACGAGCAGTACTTC.

This clonotype was found a few times. V is TRBV7-8 and J is TRBJ2-5; no firm D call. The V and J ends lost 0 bases and 1 base respectively, with 9 bases between them. CDR1 is SGHVS and CDR2 is FQNEAQ in the germline V gene. This CDR3 is 15 amino acids long. The CDR3 protein is CASSLAVNPQETQYF. CDR3 coding DNA: TGTGCCAGCAGCTTAGCGGTGAACCCCCAAGAGACCCAGTACTTC.

The rearrangement links TRBV4-2 to TRBJ1-2; perhaps TRBD1 as D (6 bases). The length of the CDR3 is 15 residues. Trimming shortened V by 0 bases and J by 3 bases, and 11 bases separated the two germline ends. The germline gives CDR1 LGHNA, CDR2 YNFKEQ. CDR3: CASSQEGAGDYGYTF. CDR3 sequence (DNA): TGTGCCAGCAGCCAAGAGGGTGCAGGGGACTATGGCTACACCTTC.

The J gene is TRBJ2-2, the V gene TRBV4-3; D ambiguous. This CDR3 is built from 17 residues. V shed 0 bases and J shed 0 bases, with 11 bases lying between them. Germline CDR1 LGHNA, CDR2 YSLEER. The CDR3 protein is CASSQDRVGPNTGELFF. CDR3 DNA: TGCGCCAGCAGCCAAGATCGGGTCGGGCCGAACACCGGGGAGCTGTTTTTT.

The chain couples TRBV20-1 to TRBJ1-2; a weak D match, TRBD1 (5 bases). Germline V gives CDR1 DFQATT, CDR2 SNEGSKA (reference sequence). Trimming pared 0 bases from V and 4 bases from J, leaving 15 bases between. This CDR3 has 15 amino acids. In DNA form, the CDR3 reads TGCAGTGCTAGAGATATGGGGCCGTTGACCTATGGCTACACCTTC. Translating gives CSARDMGPLTYGYTF.

This sequence joins TRBV7-9 and TRBJ2-3; D unresolved. This CDR3 is 16 amino acids long. Trimming removed 2 bases from V and 1 base from J, with 13 bases in between. CDR1 and CDR2 (germline): SEHNR, FQNEAQ (reference sequence). The CDR3 loop reads CASSLFFQPGTDTQYF. CDR3 bases: TGTGCCAGCAGCTTATTCTTCCAACCGGGCACAGATACGCAGTATTTT.

J is TRBJ2-7 and V is TRBV3-1, with a tentative D call TRBD2 (5 bases). Germline CDR1 and CDR2: LGHDT and YNNKEL (reference sequence). CDR3 length equals 16 residues. V dropped 4 bases and J dropped 7 bases, with 23 bases sitting between them. The CDR3 reads CASSPSRKTRTGEQYF. The CDR3 DNA is TGTGCCAGCAGCCCGTCTAGGAAGACTCGAACGGGAGAGCAGTACTTC.

V usage is TRBV14 and J usage is TRBJ2-1; D is possibly TRBD2 (6 bases). The V gene's germline CDR1 is SGHDN and CDR2 FVKESK. V was shortened by 1 base and J by 4 bases, with 11 bases between the two germline ends. The CDR3 is made up of 15 amino acids. The CDR3, as DNA: TGTGCCAGCAGCCAAGCGGCGGGGCTATACAATGAGCAGTTCTTC. It encodes CASSQAAGLYNEQFF.

The chain links TRBV18 to TRBJ1-5; D not certain. Looked up from germline, CDR1 is KGHSH and CDR2 is LQKENI. The CDR3 is made up of 13 amino acids. Trimming took off 3 bases at V and 5 bases at J, with 8 bases between the two ends. CDR3 DNA sequence: TGTGCCAGCTCACCCACCGGGGATCAGCCCCAGCATTTT. Translation gives CASSPTGDQPQHF.